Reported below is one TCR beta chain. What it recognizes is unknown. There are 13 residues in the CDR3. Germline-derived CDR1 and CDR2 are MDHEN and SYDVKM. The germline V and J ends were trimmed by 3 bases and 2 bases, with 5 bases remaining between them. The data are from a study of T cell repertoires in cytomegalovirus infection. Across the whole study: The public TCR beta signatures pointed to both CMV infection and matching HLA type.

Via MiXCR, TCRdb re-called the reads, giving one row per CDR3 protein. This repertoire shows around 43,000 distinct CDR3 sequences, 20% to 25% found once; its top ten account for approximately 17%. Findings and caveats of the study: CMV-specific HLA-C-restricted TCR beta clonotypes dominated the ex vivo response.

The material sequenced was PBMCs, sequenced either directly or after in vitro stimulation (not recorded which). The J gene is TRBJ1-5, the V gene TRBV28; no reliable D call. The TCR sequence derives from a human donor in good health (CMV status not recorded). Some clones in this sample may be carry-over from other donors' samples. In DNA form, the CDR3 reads TGTGCCAGCAGTTTCCAGCGCAATCAGCCCCAGCATTTT. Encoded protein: CASSFQRNQPQHF.